This T cell receptor beta chain is drawn from a study of T and B cells in COVID-19 patients. Study-level information: COVID-19 patients gave peripheral blood either during active infection or after recovery. At median age about 31 years, recovered patients were younger than active-infection patients at under 70. Critical illness requiring mechanical ventilation or extracorporeal membrane oxygenation affected 12 of 20 active-infection patients. Whole-study findings and limits: Patients with COVID-19 reportedly showed strongly skewed T cell receptor beta variable and joining gene usage.

J lost 2 bases, V lost 0 bases, and 5 bases had no gene match. CDR3 length equals 16 residues. Per germline, CDR1 SGHVS and CDR2 FNYEAQ. Blood genomic DNA input for TRB amplification was about 240-550 ng. This clonotype ranks as medium-sized. Its antigen remains unidentified. TRB rearrangements were amplified by multiplex PCR with BIOMED2 TRB-A/B primers. TCRdb passed the multiplex PCR reads through MiXCR, listing each CDR3 protein once. The profile shows some 11,000 distinct CDR3 sequences, roughly 33% of them singletons. The V call is TRBV7-6, the J call TRBJ2-3; 7 bases fit TRBD2. The sample was blood. This receptor was obtained from a human donor with active COVID-19. CDR3: CASSLAGAGTTDTQYF. In DNA form, the CDR3 reads TGTGCCAGCAGCTTAGCGGGAGCGGGGACCACAGATACGCAGTATTTT. Full variable domain (missing parts from reference TRBV7-6 and TRBJ2-3): GAGVSQSPRYKVTKRGQDVALRCDPISGHVSLYWYRQALGQGPEFLTYFNYEAQQDKSGLPNDRFSAERPEGSISTLTIQRTEQRDSAMYRCASSLAGAGTTDTQYFGPGTRLTVL.